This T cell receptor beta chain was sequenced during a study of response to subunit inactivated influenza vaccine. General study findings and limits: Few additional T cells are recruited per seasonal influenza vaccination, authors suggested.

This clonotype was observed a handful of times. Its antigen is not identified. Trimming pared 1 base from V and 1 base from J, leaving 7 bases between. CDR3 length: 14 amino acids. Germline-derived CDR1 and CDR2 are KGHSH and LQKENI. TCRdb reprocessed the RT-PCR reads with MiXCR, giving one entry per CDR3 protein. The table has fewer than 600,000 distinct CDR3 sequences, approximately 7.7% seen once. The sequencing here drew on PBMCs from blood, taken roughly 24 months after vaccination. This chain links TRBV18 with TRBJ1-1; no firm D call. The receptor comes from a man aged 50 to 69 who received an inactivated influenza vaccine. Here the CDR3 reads CASSPRAENTEAFF. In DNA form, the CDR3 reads TGTGCCAGCTCACCACGGGCCGAGAACACTGAAGCTTTCTTT. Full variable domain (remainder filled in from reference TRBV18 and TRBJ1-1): NAGVMQNPRHLVRRRGQEARLRCSPMKGHSHVYWYRQLPEEGLKFMVYLQKENIIDESGMPKERFSAEFPKEGPSILRIQQVVRGDSAAYFCASSPRAENTEAFFGQGTRLTVV.